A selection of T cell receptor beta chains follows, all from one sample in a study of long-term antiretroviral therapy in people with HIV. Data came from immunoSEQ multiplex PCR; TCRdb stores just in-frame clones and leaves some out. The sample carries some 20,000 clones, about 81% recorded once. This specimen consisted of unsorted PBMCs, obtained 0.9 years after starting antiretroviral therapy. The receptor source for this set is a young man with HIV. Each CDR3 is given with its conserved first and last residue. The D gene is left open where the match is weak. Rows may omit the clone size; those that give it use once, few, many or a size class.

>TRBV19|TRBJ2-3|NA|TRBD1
TGTGCCAGTAGCCTAATGACAGGGTCTAGCACAGATACGCAGTATTTT
CASSLMTGSSTDTQYF
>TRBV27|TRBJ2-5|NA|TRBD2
TGTGCCAGCAGTTTATGGGAGGGATTCGAGACCCAGTACTTC
CASSLWEGFETQYF
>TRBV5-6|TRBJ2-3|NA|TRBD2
TGTGCCAGCAGCGGGACTAGCGGGGTCACAGATACGCAGTATTTT
CASSGTSGVTDTQYF
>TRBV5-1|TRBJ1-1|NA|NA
TGCGCCAGCAGCTTGGACGGGGACGGAGACTACACTGAAGCTTTCTTT
CASSLDGDGDYTEAFF
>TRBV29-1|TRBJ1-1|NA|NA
TGCAGCGTTGAGAGGGACACTGAAGCTTTCTTT
CSVERDTEAFF
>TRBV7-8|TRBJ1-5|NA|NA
TGTGCCAGCAGCTTAGGCGGGGCCTGGTCGCGCAATCAGCCCCAGCATTTT
CASSLGGAWSRNQPQHF
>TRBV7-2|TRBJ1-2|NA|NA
TGTGCCAGCAGCTTAGGAGGGACCACTAACTATGGCTACACCTTC
CASSLGGTTNYGYTF
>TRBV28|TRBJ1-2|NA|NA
TGTGCCAGCAGTCCCCGCGGACAGCTTAATAACTATGGCTACACCTTC
CASSPRGQLNNYGYTF
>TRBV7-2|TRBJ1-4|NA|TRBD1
TGTGCCAGCAGGCCACAGGGGGCATCTAATGAAAAACTGTTTTTT
CASRPQGASNEKLFF
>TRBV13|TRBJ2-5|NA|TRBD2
TGTGCCAGCAGCAAGAGGACTAGCGGGGTAGTTGTGGAGACCCAGTACTTC
CASSKRTSGVVVETQYF
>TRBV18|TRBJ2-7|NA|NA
TGTGCCAGCTCACCGGCCAGGGGCTACGAGCAGTACTTC
CASSPARGYEQYF
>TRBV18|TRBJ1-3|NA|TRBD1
TGTGCCAGCTCACCATTTGGACAGGGGACAGCTGGAAACACCATATATTTT
CASSPFGQGTAGNTIYF
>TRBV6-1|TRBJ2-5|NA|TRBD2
TGTGCCAGCAGTGACACGACTAGCGGGGGGGCGACGTTCCAAGAGACCCAGTACTTC
CASSDTTSGGATFQETQYF
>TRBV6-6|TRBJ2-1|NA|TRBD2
TGTGCCAGCAGAGGGACTAGCGGGGACTTAGAGCAGTTCTTC
CASRGTSGDLEQFF
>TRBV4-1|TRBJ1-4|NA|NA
TGCGCCAGCAGCCAAGACGGGGGAACTAATGAAAAACTGTTTTTT
CASSQDGGTNEKLFF
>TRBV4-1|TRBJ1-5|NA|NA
TGCGCCAGCAGCCAAGAGCCGGGAATTAGCAATCAGCCCCAGCATTTT
CASSQEPGISNQPQHF
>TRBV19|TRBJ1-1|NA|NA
TGTGCCAGTAGTCGCATAAGGGATGCTTTAGAGGAGACTGAAGCTTTCTTT
CASSRIRDALEETEAFF
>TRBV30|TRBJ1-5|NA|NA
TGTGCCTGGAGTTCACCCGGAAGGAATCAGCCCCAGCATTTT
CAWSSPGRNQPQHF
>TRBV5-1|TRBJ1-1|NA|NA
TGCGCCAGCAGCCAGGACGTTACCCAAACCCCTGAAGCTTTCTTT
CASSQDVTQTPEAFF
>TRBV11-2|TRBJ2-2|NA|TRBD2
TGTGCCAGCAGCCTTATACTAGCGGGGGGGCAAGGCGGGGAGCTGTTTTTT
CASSLILAGGQGGELFF
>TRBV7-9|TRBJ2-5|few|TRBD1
TGTGCCAGCAGCGCTGGGACAGTCGAGACCCAGTACTTC
CASSAGTVETQYF
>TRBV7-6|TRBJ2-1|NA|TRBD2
TGTGCCAGCAGCTTGAGTAGCGGGGCTTACAATGAGCAGTTCTTC
CASSLSSGAYNEQFF
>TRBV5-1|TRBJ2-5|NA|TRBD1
TGCGCCAGCAGCCCCGGGACAGTCTTTTCGGGGACCCAGTACTTC
CASSPGTVFSGTQYF
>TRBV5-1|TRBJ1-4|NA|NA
TGCGCCAGCAAGGATCAGAATGAAAAACTGTTTTTT
CASKDQNEKLFF
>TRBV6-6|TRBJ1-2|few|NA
TGTGCCAGCAACACCGGGACTAACTATGGCTACACCTTC
CASNTGTNYGYTF
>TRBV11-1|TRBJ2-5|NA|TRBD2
TGTGCCAGCAGCCTACTAGCGGGGAAAGAGACCCAGTACTTC
CASSLLAGKETQYF
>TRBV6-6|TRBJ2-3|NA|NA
TGTGCCAGCAGTTTCGGTGACTCCTTCTACACAGATACGCAGTATTTT
CASSFGDSFYTDTQYF
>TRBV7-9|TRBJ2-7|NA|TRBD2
TGTGCCAGCAGCTTATTTGGGACTAGCGGGGGGCCTTCCTACGAGCAGTACTTC
CASSLFGTSGGPSYEQYF
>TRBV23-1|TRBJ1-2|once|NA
TGCGCCAGCAACTACGACGTCGCCCCTAACTATGGCTACACCTTC
CASNYDVAPNYGYTF
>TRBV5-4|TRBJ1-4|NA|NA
TGTGCCAGCAGCCGCTTGCCGGGAGAAAAACTGTTTTTT
CASSRLPGEKLFF
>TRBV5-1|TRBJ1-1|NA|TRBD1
TGCGCCAGCAGCGTACAGGGGGCAGGAACCACTGAAGCTTTCTTT
CASSVQGAGTTEAFF
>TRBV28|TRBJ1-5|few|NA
TGTGCCAGCAGTTTTGTCGGAAATCAGCCCCAGCATTTT
CASSFVGNQPQHF
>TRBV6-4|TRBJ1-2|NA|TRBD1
TGTGCCAGCAGTGAATTCTCAGACTTAGACAGGGATGGCTACACCTTC
CASSEFSDLDRDGYTF
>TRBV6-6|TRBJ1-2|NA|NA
TGTGCCAGCGGGCAAAACTATGGCTACACCTTC
CASGQNYGYTF
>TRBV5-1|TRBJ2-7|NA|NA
TGCGCCAGCAGCATGGGGGACTCCTACGAGCAGTACTTC
CASSMGDSYEQYF
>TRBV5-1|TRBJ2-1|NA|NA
TGCGCCAGCAGCTTGATCAGAGATGAGCAGTTCTTC
CASSLIRDEQFF